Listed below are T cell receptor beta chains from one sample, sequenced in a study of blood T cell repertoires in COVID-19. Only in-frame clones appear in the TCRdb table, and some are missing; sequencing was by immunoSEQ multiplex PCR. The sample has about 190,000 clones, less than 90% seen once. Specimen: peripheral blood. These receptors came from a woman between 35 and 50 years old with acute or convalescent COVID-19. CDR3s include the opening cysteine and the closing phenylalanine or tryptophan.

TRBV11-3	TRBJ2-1	CASSLRPNADEQFF
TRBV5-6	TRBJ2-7	CASRAGGSYEQYF
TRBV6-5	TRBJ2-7	CASTRDRAYEQYF
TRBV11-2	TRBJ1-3	CASSLEDSPESTIYF
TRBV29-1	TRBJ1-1	CSADRGDTEAFF
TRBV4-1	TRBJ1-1	CAIYGRGEAFF
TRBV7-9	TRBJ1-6	CASSSPQSPLHF
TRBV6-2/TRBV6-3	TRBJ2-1	CASSLTRTSGGKQFF
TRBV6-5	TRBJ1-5	CASSPIGAGQPQHF
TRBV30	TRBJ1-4	CAWSVLSEGLNEKLFF
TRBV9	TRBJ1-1	CASSVGGTGGTEAFF
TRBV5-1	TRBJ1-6	CASSLDPGSTPLHF
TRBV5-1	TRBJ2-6	CASSLEQFGANVLTF
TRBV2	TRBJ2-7	CASSAQGYEQYF
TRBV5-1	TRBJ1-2	CASSGQGTGYTF
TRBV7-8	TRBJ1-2	CASSLANRDGYTF
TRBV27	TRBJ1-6	CASSRYGSSFNSPLHF
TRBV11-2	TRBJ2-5	CASSLGYSWGQGASETQYF
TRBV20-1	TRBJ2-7	CSASWEKSVYEQYF
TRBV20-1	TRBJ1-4	CSASSVSGVEKLFF
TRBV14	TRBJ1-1	CASSHPGQSISNTEAFF
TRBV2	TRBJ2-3	CASSAAAGFSDTQYF
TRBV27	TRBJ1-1	CASSAYRGTEAFF
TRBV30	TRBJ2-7	CAWSANSGSSYEQYF
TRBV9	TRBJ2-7	CASSGDGAEQYF
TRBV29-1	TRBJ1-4	CSVKKQGINEKLFF
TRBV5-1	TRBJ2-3	CASSLGTSGETQYF
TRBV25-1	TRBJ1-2	CASSRGVGGYTF
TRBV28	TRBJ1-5	CASSSIGADRQGPQHF
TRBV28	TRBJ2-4	CASSHSTREAKNIQYF
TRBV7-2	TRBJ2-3	CASSTGLASRNTDTQYF
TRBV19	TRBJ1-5	CASRTQGYQPQHF
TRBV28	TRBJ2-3	CASSLVAGMSDTQYF